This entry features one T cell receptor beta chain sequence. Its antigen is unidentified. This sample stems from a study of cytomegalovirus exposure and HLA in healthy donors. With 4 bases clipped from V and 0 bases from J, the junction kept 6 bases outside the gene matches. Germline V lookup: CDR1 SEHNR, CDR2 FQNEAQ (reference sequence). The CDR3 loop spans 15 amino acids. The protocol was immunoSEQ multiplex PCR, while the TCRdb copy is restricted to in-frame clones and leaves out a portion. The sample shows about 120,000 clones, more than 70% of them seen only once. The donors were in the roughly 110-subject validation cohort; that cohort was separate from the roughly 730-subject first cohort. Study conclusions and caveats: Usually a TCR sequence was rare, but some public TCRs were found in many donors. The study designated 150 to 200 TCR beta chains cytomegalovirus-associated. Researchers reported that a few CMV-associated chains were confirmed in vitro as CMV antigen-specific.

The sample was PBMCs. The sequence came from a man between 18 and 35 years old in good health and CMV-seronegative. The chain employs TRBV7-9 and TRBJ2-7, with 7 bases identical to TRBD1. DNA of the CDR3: TGTGCCAGCAGCTCCTCCCGGGACAGCTCCTACGAGCAGTACTTC. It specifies CASSSSRDSSYEQYF.